These 9 T cell receptor beta chains were sequenced from one sample in a study of blood T cell repertoires in COVID-19. This table comes from immunoSEQ multiplex PCR, and its TCRdb copy is limited to in-frame clones, with some not included. The repertoire holds over 60,000 clones, with about 87% as singletons. The source material was peripheral blood. These receptors originate from a woman aged 80 or over with active COVID-19.

The chain links TRBV27 to TRBJ1-5, with D possibly TRBD1 on 6 matching bases. Germline-derived CDR1 and CDR2 are MNHEY and SMNVEV (reference sequence). The V end lost 6 bases, the J end lost 1 base, and 10 bases lay between the germline ends. The CDR3 is 14 residues long. Written as DNA, the CDR3 is TGTGCCAGCAGCCCAGACAGGAGCAATCAGCCCCAGCATTTT. This sequence encodes CASSPDRSNQPQHF.

The chain is built from TRBV28 and TRBJ2-7; maybe TRBD1 (5 bases). CDR1 MDHEN and CDR2 SYDVKM come from the germline V gene. The length of the CDR3 is 15 residues. V gave up 3 bases and J gave up 4 bases, with 16 bases separating them. This CDR3 reads CASSFEFQGTYEQYF. The CDR3, as DNA: TGTGCCAGCAGTTTCGAGTTTCAGGGTACGTACGAGCAGTACTTC. The variable domain in full, completed from reference TRBV28 and TRBJ2-7, reads DVKVTQSSRYLVKRTGEKVFLECVQDMDHENMFWYRQDPGLGLRLIYFSYDVKMKEKGDIPEGYSVSREKKERFSLILESASTNQTSMYLCASSFEFQGTYEQYFGPGTRLTVT.

CDR3 residues: CASSGGGQGTDTQYF. DNA of the CDR3: TGTGCCAGCAGCGGTGGAGGACAGGGGACAGATACGCAGTATTTT. V and J are TRBV9 and TRBJ2-3, with 9 nucleotides matching TRBD1. Germline V lookup: CDR1 SGDLS, CDR2 YYNGEE. V was clipped by 3 bases and J by 3 bases; unmatched bases: 5. The CDR3 has 15 residues.

The V call is TRBV19, the J call TRBJ1-3; tentative D call: TRBD1 (6 bases). The CDR3 is 14 amino acids. The ends were cut back, 6 bases at V and 2 bases at J, with 11 bases in the middle. The V gene's germline CDR1 is LNHDA and CDR2 SQIVND (reference sequence). CDR3 sequence reads: CASRGGRTGNTIYF. CDR3 DNA sequence: TGTGCCAGTAGAGGGGGAAGAACTGGAAACACCATATATTTT.

V usage is TRBV27 and J usage is TRBJ1-1, with D possibly being TRBD1 (6 bases). V gave up 5 bases and J gave up 1 base, with 17 bases separating them. This CDR3 has 16 amino acids. Germline CDR1 MNHEY, CDR2 SMNVEV (reference sequence). The CDR3, as DNA: TGTGCCAGCAGTAAGAATTCCCCACAGGGGAACACTGAAGCTTTCTTT. It encodes CASSKNSPQGNTEAFF.

The chain has TRBV7-9 and TRBJ1-1; TRBD1 might be the D (6 bases). The V and J ends lost 4 bases and 10 bases respectively, with 19 bases between them. CDR1 and CDR2 from the germline V gene are SEHNR and FQNEAQ (reference sequence). The CDR3 covers 14 residues. CDR3 loop: CASSSTGTYNGAFF. The CDR3 DNA reads as TGTGCCAGCAGCTCTACCGGGACATACAACGGAGCTTTCTTT.

This clone came up once. CDR3 protein: CASSLGQQYF. The CDR3, as DNA: TGTGCCAGCAGTTTGGGCCAGCAGTACTTC. V usage is TRBV28 and J usage is TRBJ2-7, with D hard to call. The CDR3 is 10 amino acids. Germline V gene lookup returns CDR1 MDHEN and CDR2 SYDVKM. Trimming left V 3 bases short and J 8 bases short, with 5 bases between.

This chain uses TRBV7-2 with TRBJ2-5, with a possible D match to TRBD1 (5 bases). V was clipped by 5 bases and J by 2 bases, with 12 bases between them. CDR1 and CDR2 (germline): SGHTA, FQGNSA. The length of the CDR3 is 14 residues. The CDR3 protein is CASSLGHRQETQYF. CDR3 coding DNA: TGTGCCAGCAGCCTCGGACACCGTCAAGAGACCCAGTACTTC.

The gene calls are TRBV28 and TRBJ1-1; unclear D gene. The CDR3 has 15 amino acids. V gave up 1 base and J gave up 0 bases, with 9 bases separating them. Germline assignment: CDR1 MDHEN and CDR2 SYDVKM. CDR3: CASSLLPVMNTEAFF. CDR3 sequence (DNA): TGTGCCAGCAGTTTATTACCAGTAATGAACACTGAAGCTTTCTTT.